In this sample, the clone carrying this T cell receptor (beta chain) turned up many times. Its antigen is as yet unknown. This entry comes from a study of identical twins. General observations from the study: The models gave estimates that fell short of the out-of-frame TCR alpha sharing seen in monozygotic twins. Excess low generation probability was seen in twin-shared out-of-frame alpha sequences.

This CDR3 has 15 amino acids. CDR1 and CDR2 from the germline V gene are SGHTA and FQGNSA. V was cut by 5 bases and J by 2 bases, with 16 bases left in between. Unique molecular identifiers were present on the cDNA, which also gained a universal primer site by template switching. TCRdb itself ran the 5' RACE reads through MiXCR, one entry per CDR3 protein. The sample carries 690,000 or so distinct CDR3 sequences, more than 6.5% recorded once. These data also formed part of another study, on yellow fever vaccine responses in identical twins. That work states: On the reported evidence, twins' vaccine T cell responses seemed partly convergent and partly personalized.

This TCR came from a woman aged 18-29 years in good health. This chain uses TRBV7-2 with TRBJ2-7; possibly TRBD1 or TRBD2 for D (7 bases each). The sequenced sample consisted of PBMCs. The CDR3 DNA reads as TGTGCCAGCAGCCAGGGGGGGGGGGAGACCTACGAGCAGTACTTC. It yields the protein CASSQGGGETYEQYF.